This TCR beta chain was recorded in a study of sequential checkpoint blockade in melanoma. The wider study: Randomization was 1:1 between first-line nivolumab→ipilimumab and ipilimumab→nivolumab.

The treatment here: randomized to nivolumab then ipilimumab (arm A) or the reverse (arm B). No patient had prior DNA-damaging chemotherapy. From thawed PBMCs, live CD3+CD8+ cells negative for CD19 and CD56 were sorted. This table comes from immunoSEQ multiplex PCR, and its TCRdb copy is limited to in-frame clones, with some not included. Found here are 5,000 to 5,500 clones, 60% to 80% of them singletons; the top ten hold 50% to 65%. Germline loops: CDR1 ENHRY, CDR2 SYGVKD. This CDR3 has 15 amino acids. V dropped 6 bases and J dropped 5 bases, with 19 bases sitting between them. V usage is TRBV10-3 and J usage is TRBJ1-2; D is ambiguous. This material consisted of CD8+ T cells sorted from blood (inferred from file names), taken from a patient given nivolumab and ipilimumab in sequence. This clonotype was obtained from a human donor with melanoma. The chain's CDR3 is CAIRKGEGLGYGYTF. For the CDR3, the DNA is TGTGCCATCAGGAAGGGCGAGGGCCTGGGGTATGGCTACACCTTC.